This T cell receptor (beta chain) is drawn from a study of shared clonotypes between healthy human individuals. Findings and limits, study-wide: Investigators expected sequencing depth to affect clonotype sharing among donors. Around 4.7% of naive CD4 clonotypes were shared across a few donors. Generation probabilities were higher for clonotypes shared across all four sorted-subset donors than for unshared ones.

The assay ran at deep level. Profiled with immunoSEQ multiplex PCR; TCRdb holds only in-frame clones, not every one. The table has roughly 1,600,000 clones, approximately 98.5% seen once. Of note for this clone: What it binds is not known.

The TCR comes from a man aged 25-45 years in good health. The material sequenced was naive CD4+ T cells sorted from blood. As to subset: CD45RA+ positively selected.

The CDR3 here is CASSLRAGTMDEQYF. Written as DNA, the CDR3 is TGTGCCAGCAGCTTGCGGGCGGGGACGATGGACGAGCAGTACTTC. V is TRBV5-4 and J is TRBJ2-7; D might be TRBD2 (6 bases). Trimming left V 1 base short and J 5 bases short, with 16 bases between. Germline values: CDR1 SGHNT, CDR2 YYREEE (reference sequence). CDR3 size: 15 residues.